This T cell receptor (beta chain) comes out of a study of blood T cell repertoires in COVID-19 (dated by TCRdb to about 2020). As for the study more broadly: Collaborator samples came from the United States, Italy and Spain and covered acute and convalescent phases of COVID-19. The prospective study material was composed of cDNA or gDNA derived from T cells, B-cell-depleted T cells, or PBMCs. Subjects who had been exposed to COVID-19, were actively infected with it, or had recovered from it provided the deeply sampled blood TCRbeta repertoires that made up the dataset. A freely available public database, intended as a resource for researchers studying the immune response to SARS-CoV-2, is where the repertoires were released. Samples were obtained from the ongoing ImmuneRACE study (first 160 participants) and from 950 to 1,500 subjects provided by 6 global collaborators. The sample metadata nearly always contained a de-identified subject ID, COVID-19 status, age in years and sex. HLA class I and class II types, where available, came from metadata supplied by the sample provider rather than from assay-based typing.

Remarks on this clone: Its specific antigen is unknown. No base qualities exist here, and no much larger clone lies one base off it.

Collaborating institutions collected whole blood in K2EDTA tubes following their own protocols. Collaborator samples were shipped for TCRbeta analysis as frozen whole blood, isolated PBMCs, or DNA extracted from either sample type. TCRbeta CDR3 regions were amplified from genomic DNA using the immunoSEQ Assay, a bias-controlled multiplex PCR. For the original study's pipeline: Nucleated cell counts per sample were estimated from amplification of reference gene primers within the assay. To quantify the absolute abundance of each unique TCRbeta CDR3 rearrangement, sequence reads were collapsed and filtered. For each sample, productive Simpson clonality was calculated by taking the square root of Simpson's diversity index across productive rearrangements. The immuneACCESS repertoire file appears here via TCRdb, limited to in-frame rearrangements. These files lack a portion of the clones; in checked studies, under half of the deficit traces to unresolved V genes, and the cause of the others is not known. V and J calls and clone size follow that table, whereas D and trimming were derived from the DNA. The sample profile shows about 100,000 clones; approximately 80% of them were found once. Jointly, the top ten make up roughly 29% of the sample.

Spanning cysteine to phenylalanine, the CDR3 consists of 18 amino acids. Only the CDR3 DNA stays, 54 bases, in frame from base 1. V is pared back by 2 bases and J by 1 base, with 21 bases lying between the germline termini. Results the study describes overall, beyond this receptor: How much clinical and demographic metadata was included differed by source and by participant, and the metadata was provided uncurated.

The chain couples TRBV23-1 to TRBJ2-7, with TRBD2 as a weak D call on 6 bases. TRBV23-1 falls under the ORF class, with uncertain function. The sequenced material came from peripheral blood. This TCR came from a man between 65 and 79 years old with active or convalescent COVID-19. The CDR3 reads CASSQTVSRRDVSYEQYF. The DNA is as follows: TGCGCCAGCAGTCAAACGGTGTCACGGAGGGACGTTTCCTACGAGCAGTACTTC.